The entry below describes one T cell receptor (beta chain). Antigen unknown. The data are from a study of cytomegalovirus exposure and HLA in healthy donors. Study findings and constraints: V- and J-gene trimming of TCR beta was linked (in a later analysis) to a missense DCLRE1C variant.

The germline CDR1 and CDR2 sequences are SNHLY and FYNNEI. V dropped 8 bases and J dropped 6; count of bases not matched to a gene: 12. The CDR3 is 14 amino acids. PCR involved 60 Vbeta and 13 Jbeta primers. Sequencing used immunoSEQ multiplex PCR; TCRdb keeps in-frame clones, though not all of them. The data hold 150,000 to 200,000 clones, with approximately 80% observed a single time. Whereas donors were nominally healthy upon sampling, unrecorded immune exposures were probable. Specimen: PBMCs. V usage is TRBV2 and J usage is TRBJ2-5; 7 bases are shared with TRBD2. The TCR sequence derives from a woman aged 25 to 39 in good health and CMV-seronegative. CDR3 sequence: CASDGTIGDKTQYF. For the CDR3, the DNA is TGTGCCAGCGACGGGACTATTGGGGATAAGACCCAGTACTTC.